This is a list of T cell receptor beta chains from one sample in a study of OX40 agonist ivuxolimab in advanced cancers. TCRdb's table, derived via immunoSEQ multiplex PCR, lists solely in-frame clones and lacks some. The top ten hold approximately 2% of the sample, which has approximately 58,000 clones, roughly four fifths seen once. This sample comprised CD4+ or CD8+ T cells sorted from blood, obtained in a trial of the OX40 agonist ivuxolimab. These receptors originate from an adult with an advanced solid tumor such as melanoma, head and neck, liver or kidney cancer. The CDR3 runs from the conserved cysteine through the conserved F or W. Each record gives: J gene, D gene, clone size, V gene, CDR3 DNA, CDR3 protein. D genes are given only for firm matches. Not every row has a clone size; where given, it reads once, few, many or a size class.

J: TRBJ1-1; D: TRBD1; size: .; V: TRBV11-2; DNA: TGTGCCAGCAGCTTAGTTAAGGGGGCTTGGACTGAAGCTTTCTTT; CDR3: CASSLVKGAWTEAFF
J: TRBJ2-3; D: .; size: .; V: TRBV7-8; DNA: TGTGCCAGCAGCTTAGCGACGGCGAAAGATACGCAGTATTTT; CDR3: CASSLATAKDTQYF
J: TRBJ1-2; D: .; size: .; V: TRBV30; DNA: TGTGCCTGTAGAAAACGTCTCCGGGCTAACTATGGCTACACCTTC; CDR3: CACRKRLRANYGYTF
J: TRBJ2-1; D: .; size: .; V: TRBV7-6; DNA: TGTGCCAGCAGCTTATTAAGGGGTGACAATGAGCAGTTCTTC; CDR3: CASSLLRGDNEQFF
J: TRBJ2-5; D: TRBD1; size: .; V: TRBV6-1; DNA: TGTGCCAGCACCCCCGGGACAGGGGGCGGTGAGACCCAGTACTTC; CDR3: CASTPGTGGGETQYF
J: TRBJ2-1; D: .; size: .; V: TRBV4-1; DNA: TGCGCCAGCAGCCAAGAAGGCCGCAACCAGTTCTTC; CDR3: CASSQEGRNQFF
J: TRBJ2-2; D: .; size: .; V: TRBV19; DNA: TGTGCCAGTAGTCCTCTAGGCGGACAGAGGACAAACACCGGGGAGCTGTTTTTT; CDR3: CASSPLGGQRTNTGELFF
J: TRBJ1-1; D: .; size: .; V: TRBV18; DNA: TGTGCCAGCTCACTCACAACAGATAACACTGAAGCTTTCTTT; CDR3: CASSLTTDNTEAFF
J: TRBJ2-1; D: TRBD2; size: .; V: TRBV6-5; DNA: TGTGCCAGCAGACCTAGACTAGCGGGAATAGGTGAGCAGTTCTTC; CDR3: CASRPRLAGIGEQFF
J: TRBJ2-7; D: .; size: .; V: TRBV5-1; DNA: TGCGCCAGCAGCTTGGTTTTAGGAACCTACGAGCAGTACTTC; CDR3: CASSLVLGTYEQYF
J: TRBJ2-7; D: TRBD2; size: .; V: TRBV29-1; DNA: TGCAGCGTTGTTGGGACTAGCGGTCTAACCTACGAGCAGTACTTC; CDR3: CSVVGTSGLTYEQYF
J: TRBJ1-1; D: .; size: once; V: TRBV6-5; DNA: TGTGCCAGCAGTTACTCGGCGACGGTGAACACTGAAGCTTTCTTT; CDR3: CASSYSATVNTEAFF
J: TRBJ2-2; D: TRBD2; size: .; V: TRBV28; DNA: TGTGCCAGCAGTTTACTTGGACTAGCGGGGAACACCGGGGAGCTGTTTTTT; CDR3: CASSLLGLAGNTGELFF
J: TRBJ1-6; D: TRBD1; size: .; V: TRBV5-6; DNA: TGTGCCAGCAGCTTAATATCCCGGGACAGAAATTCACCCCTCCACTTT; CDR3: CASSLISRDRNSPLHF
J: TRBJ1-4; D: .; size: .; V: TRBV7-9; DNA: TGTGCCAGCAGCCCTCTGGGGGCAGGGGACCCAACTAATGAAAAACTGTTTTTT; CDR3: CASSPLGAGDPTNEKLFF
J: TRBJ2-1; D: TRBD2; size: .; V: TRBV5-1; DNA: TGCGCCAGCAGCTTGGATAGGACTAGTCGCAATGAGCAGTTCTTC; CDR3: CASSLDRTSRNEQFF
J: TRBJ1-4; D: .; size: .; V: TRBV4-1; DNA: TGCGCCAGCAGCCCACAGGCCTCGAATGAAAAACTGTTTTTT; CDR3: CASSPQASNEKLFF
J: TRBJ1-1; D: .; size: .; V: TRBV6-5; DNA: TGTGCCAGCAAGAGCGTCAAATCGGCTGAAGCTTTCTTT; CDR3: CASKSVKSAEAFF
J: TRBJ2-7; D: .; size: .; V: TRBV6-5; DNA: TGTGCCAGCAGTTATTACGCCTACGAGCAGTACTTC; CDR3: CASSYYAYEQYF
J: TRBJ1-6; D: .; size: few; V: TRBV18; DNA: TGTGCCAGCTCACCGGGCGATCCCACACCCCTCCACTTT; CDR3: CASSPGDPTPLHF
J: TRBJ2-7; D: .; size: .; V: TRBV5-6; DNA: TGTGCCGCTACCCGCGCTCTGGGCCCGATCAGCTCCTACGAGCAGTACTTC; CDR3: CAATRALGPISSYEQYF
J: TRBJ2-1; D: .; size: few; V: TRBV6-5; DNA: TGTGCCAGCAGTTACTTACTGGGCTCGACCAGGGAGCAGTTCTTC; CDR3: CASSYLLGSTREQFF
J: TRBJ1-1; D: .; size: .; V: TRBV6-5; DNA: TGTGCCAGCAGTTACTCCACGACAGGGAACACTGAAGCTTTCTTT; CDR3: CASSYSTTGNTEAFF
J: TRBJ2-3; D: .; size: .; V: TRBV7-3; DNA: TGTGCCAGCAGCTTATTAGGGGCAGATACGCAGTATTTT; CDR3: CASSLLGADTQYF
J: TRBJ2-5; D: .; size: .; V: TRBV5-6; DNA: TGTGCCAGCAGCTTAAACTGGGGCGGCGGAGAGACCCAGTACTTC; CDR3: CASSLNWGGGETQYF
J: TRBJ2-7; D: .; size: .; V: TRBV6-5; DNA: TGTGCCAGCAGCCAACCAGATGGGGTGGGGGAGCAGTACTTC; CDR3: CASSQPDGVGEQYF
J: TRBJ2-7; D: .; size: .; V: TRBV7-2; DNA: TGTGCCAGCAGCCTAGACAACCGGCCCCTCAGCGAGCAGTACTTC; CDR3: CASSLDNRPLSEQYF
J: TRBJ2-2; D: TRBD1; size: .; V: TRBV5-1; DNA: TGCGCCAGCAGCCACGGACAGGGCCCGAACACCGGGGAGCTGTTTTTT; CDR3: CASSHGQGPNTGELFF
J: TRBJ2-3; D: TRBD2; size: .; V: TRBV7-9; DNA: TGTGCCAGCAGCTTAGTCCTTAGCGGGAACACAGATACGCAGTATTTT; CDR3: CASSLVLSGNTDTQYF
J: TRBJ1-1; D: TRBD1; size: .; V: TRBV25-1; DNA: TGTGCCAGCAGTGGAAGCAGGGGGCGCTGGACTGAAGCTTTCTTT; CDR3: CASSGSRGRWTEAFF
J: TRBJ2-1; D: TRBD2; size: .; V: TRBV11-3; DNA: TGTGCCAGCAGCGCGACGACTAGCGGGAGTTGGAATGAGCAGTTCTTC; CDR3: CASSATTSGSWNEQFF
J: TRBJ1-1; D: TRBD1; size: .; V: TRBV9; DNA: TGTGCCAGCAGCCCATCCCCAGGGGGCCTTGATACTGAAGCTTTCTTT; CDR3: CASSPSPGGLDTEAFF
J: TRBJ2-5; D: TRBD1; size: .; V: TRBV14; DNA: TGTGCCAGCAGCCTAGACAGGGGACGACAAGAGACCCAGTACTTC; CDR3: CASSLDRGRQETQYF
J: TRBJ1-4; D: .; size: .; V: TRBV6-1; DNA: TGTGCCAGCAGTCCGTCCCGGGTCCCTAATGAAAAACTGTTTTTT; CDR3: CASSPSRVPNEKLFF
J: TRBJ2-5; D: .; size: .; V: TRBV5-1; DNA: TGCGCCAGCAGCTTGGATGGACTCTCAATAGGGACCCAGTACTTC; CDR3: CASSLDGLSIGTQYF
J: TRBJ1-5; D: .; size: .; V: TRBV7-8; DNA: TGTGCCAGCAGCTTAGGAGGTCGGGACCAGCCCCAGCATTTT; CDR3: CASSLGGRDQPQHF
J: TRBJ2-1; D: .; size: .; V: TRBV10-3; DNA: TGTGCCATCAGTGAGTCGATGGCGGGCGGAATGTACAATGAGCAGTTCTTC; CDR3: CAISESMAGGMYNEQFF